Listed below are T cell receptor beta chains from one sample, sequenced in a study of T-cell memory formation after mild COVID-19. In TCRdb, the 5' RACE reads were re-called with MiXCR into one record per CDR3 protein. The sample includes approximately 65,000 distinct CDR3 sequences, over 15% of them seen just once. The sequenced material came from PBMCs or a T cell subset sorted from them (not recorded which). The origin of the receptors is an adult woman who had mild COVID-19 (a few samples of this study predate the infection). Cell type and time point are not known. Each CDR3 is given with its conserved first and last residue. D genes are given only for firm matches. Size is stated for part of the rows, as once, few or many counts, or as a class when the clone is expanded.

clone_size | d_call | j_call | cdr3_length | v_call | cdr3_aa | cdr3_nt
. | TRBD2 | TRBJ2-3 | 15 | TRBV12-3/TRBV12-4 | CASSPRGLAADTQYF | TGTGCCAGCAGTCCGCGGGGACTAGCTGCAGATACGCAGTATTTT
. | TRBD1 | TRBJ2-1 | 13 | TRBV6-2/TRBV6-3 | CASSYGGQNEQFF | TGTGCCAGCAGTTACGGGGGACAGAATGAGCAGTTCTTC
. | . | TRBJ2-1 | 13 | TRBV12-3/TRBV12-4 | CASSTRQYNEQFF | TGTGCCAGCAGTACCCGACAGTACAATGAGCAGTTCTTC
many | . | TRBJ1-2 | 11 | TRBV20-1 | CSASTPADYTF | TGCAGTGCTAGCACACCCGCCGACTACACCTTC
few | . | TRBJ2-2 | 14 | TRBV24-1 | CATQETSNTGELFF | TGTGCCACCCAGGAGACTTCGAACACCGGGGAGCTGTTTTTT
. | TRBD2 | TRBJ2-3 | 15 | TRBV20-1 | CSARKRERGTDTQYF | TGCAGTGCTAGGAAGCGGGAGAGAGGCACAGATACGCAGTATTTT
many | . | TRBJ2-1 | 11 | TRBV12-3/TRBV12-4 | CASSLTNEQFF | TGTGCCAGCAGTCTAACAAATGAGCAGTTCTTC
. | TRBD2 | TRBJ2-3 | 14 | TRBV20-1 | CSASLAGVTDTQYF | TGCAGTGCTAGCCTAGCGGGAGTCACAGATACGCAGTATTTT
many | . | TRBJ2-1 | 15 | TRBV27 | CASSPRASRDNEQFF | TGTGCCAGCAGTCCCCGAGCTAGCAGAGACAATGAGCAGTTCTTC
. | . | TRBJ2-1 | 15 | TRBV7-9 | CASTRPSPYHNEQFF | TGTGCCAGCACCCGCCCGTCTCCTTACCACAATGAGCAGTTCTTC
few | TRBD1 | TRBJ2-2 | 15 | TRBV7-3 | CASSLTTGGTGELFF | TGTGCCAGCAGCTTAACGACAGGGGGAACCGGGGAGCTGTTTTTT
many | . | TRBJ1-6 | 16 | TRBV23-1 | CASSQMGSTYNSPLHF | TGCGCCAGCAGTCAAATGGGCTCGACCTATAATTCACCCCTCCACTTT
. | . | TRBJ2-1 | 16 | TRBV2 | CASSPDRESSYNEQFF | TGTGCCAGCAGTCCTGACCGGGAAAGCTCCTACAATGAGCAGTTCTTC
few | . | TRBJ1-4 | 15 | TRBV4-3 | CASSQVEGRSEKLFF | TGCGCCAGCAGCCAAGTAGAGGGGAGGAGTGAAAAACTGTTTTTT
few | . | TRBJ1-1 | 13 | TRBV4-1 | CASSQGVNTEAFF | TGCGCCAGCAGCCAGGGGGTGAACACTGAAGCTTTCTTT
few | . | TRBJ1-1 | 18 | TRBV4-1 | CASSQYFQGLSGDTEAFF | TGCGCCAGCAGCCAATACTTCCAGGGACTCTCCGGTGACACTGAAGCTTTCTTT
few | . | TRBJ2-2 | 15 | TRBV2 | CASSDGIGETGELFF | TGTGCCAGCAGTGATGGTATCGGGGAGACCGGGGAGCTGTTTTTT
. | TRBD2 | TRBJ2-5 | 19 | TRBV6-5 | CASSSRPGLAGAYQETQYF | TGTGCCAGCAGTTCCCGACCGGGACTAGCGGGGGCCTACCAAGAGACCCAGTACTTC
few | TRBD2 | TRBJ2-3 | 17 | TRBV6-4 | CASSLERAGGPSDTQYF | TGTGCCAGCAGCCTTGAAAGAGCGGGGGGGCCATCAGATACGCAGTATTTT
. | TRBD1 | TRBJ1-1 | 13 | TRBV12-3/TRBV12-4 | CASSLPGGPEAFF | TGTGCCAGCAGTCTGCCAGGGGGCCCTGAAGCTTTCTTT
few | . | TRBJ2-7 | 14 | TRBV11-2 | CASSWGPSSYEQYF | TGTGCCAGCAGCTGGGGCCCTTCCTCCTACGAGCAGTACTTC
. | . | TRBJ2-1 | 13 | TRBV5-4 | CASSSWTDNEQFF | TGTGCCAGCAGCTCGTGGACAGACAATGAGCAGTTCTTC
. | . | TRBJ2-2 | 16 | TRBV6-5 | CASSPPRAGLNGELFF | TGTGCCAGCAGTCCCCCCCGGGCAGGGCTGAACGGGGAGCTGTTTTTT
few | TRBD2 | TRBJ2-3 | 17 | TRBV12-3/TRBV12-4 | CASSFGVAGGRADTQYF | TGTGCCAGCAGTTTCGGGGTAGCGGGGGGGCGTGCAGATACGCAGTATTTT
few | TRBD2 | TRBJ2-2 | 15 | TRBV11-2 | CASNGLADNTGELFF | TGTGCCAGCAACGGACTAGCGGATAACACCGGGGAGCTGTTTTTT
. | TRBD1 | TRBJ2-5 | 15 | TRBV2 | CASSSPDRGQETQYF | TGTGCCAGCAGTTCCCCAGACAGGGGCCAGGAGACCCAGTACTTC
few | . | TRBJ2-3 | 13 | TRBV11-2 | CASSLTSYDTQYF | TGTGCCAGCAGCCTTACTAGCTATGATACGCAGTATTTT
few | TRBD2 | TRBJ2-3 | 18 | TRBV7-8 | CASSPGLAGGPSTDTQYF | TGTGCCAGCAGCCCGGGACTAGCGGGGGGACCCAGCACAGATACGCAGTATTTT
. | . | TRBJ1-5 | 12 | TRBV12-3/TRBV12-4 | CASSLGGQPQHF | TGTGCCAGCAGTTTAGGGGGTCAGCCCCAGCATTTT
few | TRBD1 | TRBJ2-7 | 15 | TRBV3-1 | CASSQGRGQGREQYF | TGTGCCAGCAGCCAAGGAAGGGGGCAGGGCCGAGAGCAGTACTTC
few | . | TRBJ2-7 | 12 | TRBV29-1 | CSVDDGAYEQYF | TGCAGCGTTGATGACGGGGCCTACGAGCAGTACTTC
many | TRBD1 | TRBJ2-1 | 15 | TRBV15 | CATRGSGTASNEQFF | TGTGCCACCAGAGGGTCCGGGACAGCCTCAAATGAGCAGTTCTTC
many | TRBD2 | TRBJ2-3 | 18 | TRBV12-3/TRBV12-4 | CASSLRLFQRGDTDTQYF | TGTGCCAGCAGTCTACGACTTTTTCAGCGGGGGGACACAGATACGCAGTATTTT
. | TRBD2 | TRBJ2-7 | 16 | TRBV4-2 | CASSQDRAGGSYEQYF | TGTGCCAGCAGCCAAGACCGCGCGGGAGGATCCTACGAGCAGTACTTC
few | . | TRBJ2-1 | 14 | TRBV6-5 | CASRPLLAFESGFF | TGTGCCAGCAGGCCCTTGCTAGCGTTTGAGAGTGGGTTCTTC
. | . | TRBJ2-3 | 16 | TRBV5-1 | CASSLMVRTSTDTQYF | TGCGCCAGCAGCTTGATGGTGAGAACTAGCACAGATACGCAGTATTTT
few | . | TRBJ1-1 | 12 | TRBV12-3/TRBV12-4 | CASSLDNTEAFF | TGTGCCAGCAGTTTAGATAACACTGAAGCTTTCTTT
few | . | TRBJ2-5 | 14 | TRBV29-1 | CSVEVLGTVRSQYF | TGCAGCGTTGAAGTTTTGGGGACCGTAAGGTCCCAGTACTTC
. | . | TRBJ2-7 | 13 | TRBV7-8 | CASSPPGPYEQYF | TGTGCCAGCAGCCCCCCCGGCCCCTACGAGCAGTACTTC
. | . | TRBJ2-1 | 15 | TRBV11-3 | CASSLSGRVGNEQFF | TGTGCCAGCAGCCTTAGTGGCAGGGTAGGGAATGAGCAGTTCTTC
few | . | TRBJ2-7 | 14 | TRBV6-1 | CASVRGDRSYEQYF | TGTGCCAGCGTGAGGGGGGACAGATCCTACGAGCAGTACTTC
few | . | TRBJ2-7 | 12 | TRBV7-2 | CASRIPPEEQYF | TGTGCCAGCAGGATCCCCCCTGAGGAGCAGTACTTC
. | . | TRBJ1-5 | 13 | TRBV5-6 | CASSLAGNQPQHF | TGTGCCAGCAGCTTGGCGGGCAATCAGCCCCAGCATTTT
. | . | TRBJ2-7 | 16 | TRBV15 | CATSRDWGQVLYEQYF | TGTGCCACCAGCAGAGACTGGGGGCAGGTTCTTTACGAGCAGTACTTC
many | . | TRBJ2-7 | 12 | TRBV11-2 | CASSLRSYEQYF | TGTGCCAGCAGCTTACGCTCCTACGAGCAGTACTTC
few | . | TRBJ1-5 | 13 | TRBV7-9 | CASSLGSGQPQHF | TGTGCCAGCAGCTTAGGTTCTGGTCAGCCCCAGCATTTT
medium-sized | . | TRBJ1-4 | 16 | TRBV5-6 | CASSLGPGATNEKLFF | TGTGCCAGCAGCTTGGGACCGGGGGCGACTAATGAAAAACTGTTTTTT
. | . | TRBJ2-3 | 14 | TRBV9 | CASSASSGGDTQYF | TGTGCCAGCAGCGCAAGCTCTGGGGGGGATACGCAGTATTTT
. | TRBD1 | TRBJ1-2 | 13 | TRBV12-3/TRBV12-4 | CASSPQGDYGYTF | TGTGCCAGCAGTCCTCAGGGGGACTATGGCTACACCTTC
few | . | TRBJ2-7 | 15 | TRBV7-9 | CASSFRGGALDEQYF | TGTGCCAGCAGCTTTCGGGGTGGGGCCCTGGACGAGCAGTACTTC
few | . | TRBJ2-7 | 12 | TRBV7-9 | CASSWGSYEQYF | TGTGCCAGCAGCTGGGGATCCTACGAGCAGTACTTC
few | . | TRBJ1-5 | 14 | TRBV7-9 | CASSLGQPNQPQHF | TGTGCCAGCAGCCTCGGACAGCCGAATCAGCCCCAGCATTTT
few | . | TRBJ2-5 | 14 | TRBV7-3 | CASSPGWDQETQYF | TGTGCCAGCAGCCCCGGTTGGGACCAAGAGACCCAGTACTTC
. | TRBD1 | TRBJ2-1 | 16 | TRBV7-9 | CASSLVGQGISNEQFF | TGTGCCAGCAGCTTAGTCGGACAGGGGATATCCAATGAGCAGTTCTTC
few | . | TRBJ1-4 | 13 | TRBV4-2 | CASSQTRQEKLFF | TGTGCCAGCAGCCAAACAAGGCAAGAAAAACTGTTTTTT
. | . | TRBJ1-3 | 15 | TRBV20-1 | CSARGGGDSGNTIYF | TGCAGTGCTAGAGGAGGGGGAGACTCTGGAAACACCATATATTTT